This is a list of T cell receptor beta chains from one sample in a study of OX40 agonist ivuxolimab in advanced cancers. The table came from immunoSEQ multiplex PCR; TCRdb's copy has only in-frame clones and leaves some out. The sample gives about 73,000 clones, just under 90% of which show up once; about 0.53% is in the top ten. The source was CD4+ or CD8+ T cells sorted from blood, collected in a trial of the OX40 agonist ivuxolimab. The receptors here all came from an adult with an advanced solid tumor such as melanoma, head and neck, liver or kidney cancer. CDR3s include the opening cysteine and the closing phenylalanine or tryptophan. The order of the fields is V gene, J gene, clone size, D gene, CDR3 DNA, CDR3 protein. D genes are given only for firm matches. Not every row has a clone size; where given, it reads once, few, many or a size class.

V: TRBV19; J: TRBJ1-4; size: -; D: -; DNA: TGTGCCAGTAGCTACGGACAAACCCTTGCCGAAAAACTGTTTTTT; CDR3: CASSYGQTLAEKLFF
V: TRBV5-4; J: TRBJ2-1; size: -; D: TRBD1; DNA: TGTGCCAGCAGCTTGACAGGGGGCGTAAATGAGCAGTTCTTC; CDR3: CASSLTGGVNEQFF
V: TRBV5-1; J: TRBJ2-7; size: -; D: TRBD1; DNA: TGCGCCAGCAGCCCGGGAGACAGGGGTTACGAGCAGTACTTC; CDR3: CASSPGDRGYEQYF
V: TRBV11-3; J: TRBJ2-7; size: -; D: -; DNA: TGTGCCAGCAGCTTCGCTGGGGGGGCCTCCTACGAGCAGTACTTC; CDR3: CASSFAGGASYEQYF
V: TRBV14; J: TRBJ1-1; size: few; D: -; DNA: TGTGCCAGCAGCCAAGATCTCCAGGCAAGGGAAGCTTTCTTT; CDR3: CASSQDLQAREAFF
V: TRBV6-5; J: TRBJ1-3; size: -; D: -; DNA: TGTGCCAGCAGTTACTCGTCGAGGGCCGCTGGAAACACCATATATTTT; CDR3: CASSYSSRAAGNTIYF
V: TRBV7-3; J: TRBJ2-7; size: -; D: -; DNA: TGTGCCAGCAGCTTACAGGGTGGCTACGAGCAGTACTTC; CDR3: CASSLQGGYEQYF
V: TRBV6-1; J: TRBJ2-2; size: -; D: TRBD2; DNA: TGTGCCAGCAGTCTAGCGGGTACGAACACCGGGGAGCTGTTTTTT; CDR3: CASSLAGTNTGELFF
V: TRBV5-1; J: TRBJ1-4; size: once; D: -; DNA: TGCGCCAGCAGTCCGGACCTGGATGAAAAACTGTTTTTT; CDR3: CASSPDLDEKLFF
V: TRBV11-2; J: TRBJ1-1; size: -; D: TRBD1; DNA: TGTGCCAGCACTATAGGGACAGCCAACACTGAAGCTTTCTTT; CDR3: CASTIGTANTEAFF
V: TRBV5-4; J: TRBJ1-1; size: once; D: -; DNA: TGTGCCAGCAGCTCCCAAAGTGAAGCTTTCTTT; CDR3: CASSSQSEAFF
V: TRBV28; J: TRBJ2-5; size: -; D: -; DNA: TGTGCCAGCAGGAAGTCCCAAGCGACCCAGTACTTC; CDR3: CASRKSQATQYF
V: TRBV10-3; J: TRBJ2-2; size: -; D: -; DNA: TGTGCCATCAGGGGAGATCTAAGGGCCTCCGGGGAGCTGTTTTTT; CDR3: CAIRGDLRASGELFF
V: TRBV7-3; J: TRBJ2-3; size: -; D: TRBD2; DNA: TGTGCCAGCAGCTCTAGCGGGAGCACAGATACGCAGTATTTT; CDR3: CASSSSGSTDTQYF
V: TRBV12-2; J: TRBJ2-3; size: -; D: -; DNA: TGTGCAAGTCGCTTAGCGCGTGGGCTAGCGGGAGGATCAAGCACAGATACGCAGTATTTT; CDR3: CASRLARGLAGGSSTDTQYF
V: TRBV19; J: TRBJ1-2; size: -; D: -; DNA: TGTGCCAGTAGTAGAGGACAAACGTATGGCTACACCTTC; CDR3: CASSRGQTYGYTF
V: TRBV15; J: TRBJ2-5; size: -; D: TRBD1; DNA: TGTGCCACCAGCAGGACAGGGGCCGAGACCCAGTACTTC; CDR3: CATSRTGAETQYF
V: TRBV30; J: TRBJ1-2; size: once; D: -; DNA: TGTGCCTGGAGTGTTATTCAGGGTGGGGTAGGTGGCTACACCTTC; CDR3: CAWSVIQGGVGGYTF
V: TRBV25-1; J: TRBJ2-2; size: -; D: -; DNA: TGTGCCACCACACGTGCAGGGAACACCGGGGAGCTGTTTTTT; CDR3: CATTRAGNTGELFF
V: TRBV27; J: TRBJ2-2; size: -; D: -; DNA: TGTGCCAGCAGTTTCTTAGGGGTGGCCGGGGAGCTGTTTTTT; CDR3: CASSFLGVAGELFF
V: TRBV18; J: TRBJ2-5; size: -; D: TRBD1; DNA: TGTGCCAGCTCACCCCAGACAGGGCAAGAGACCCAGTACTTC; CDR3: CASSPQTGQETQYF
V: TRBV29-1; J: TRBJ1-1; size: once; D: -; DNA: TGCAGCGTTACGACAGGAATGAACACTGAAGCTTTCTTT; CDR3: CSVTTGMNTEAFF
V: TRBV5-1; J: TRBJ1-2; size: -; D: TRBD1; DNA: TGCGCCAGCAGCTCGGGGACAGGGGGCTATGGCTACACCTTC; CDR3: CASSSGTGGYGYTF
V: TRBV5-5; J: TRBJ2-3; size: -; D: -; DNA: TGTGCCAGCAGCCAGGTCACAGATACGCAGTATTTT; CDR3: CASSQVTDTQYF
V: TRBV10-3; J: TRBJ2-7; size: -; D: -; DNA: TGTGCCATCAGTGGGGGTCACTCCTACGAGCAGTACTTC; CDR3: CAISGGHSYEQYF
V: TRBV5-1; J: TRBJ2-7; size: -; D: -; DNA: TGCGCCAGCAGCTTGGGCGGGCTTTACCCCTACGAGCAGTACTTC; CDR3: CASSLGGLYPYEQYF
V: TRBV28; J: TRBJ2-6; size: few; D: -; DNA: TGTGCCAGCACTGGGGCCAACGTCCTGACTTTC; CDR3: CASTGANVLTF
V: TRBV5-1; J: TRBJ2-3; size: -; D: TRBD1; DNA: TGCGCCAGCAGCCCTTGGGGACAGAGCACAGATACGCAGTATTTT; CDR3: CASSPWGQSTDTQYF
V: TRBV6-6; J: TRBJ1-5; size: -; D: -; DNA: TGTGCCAGCAGTTCCACTAGTATCTTGGGCAATCAGCCCCAGCATTTT; CDR3: CASSSTSILGNQPQHF
V: TRBV4-1; J: TRBJ2-1; size: once; D: -; DNA: TGCGCCAGCAGCCAAGATTGGCCAGCGGAGGGGGGTGAGCAGTTCTTC; CDR3: CASSQDWPAEGGEQFF
V: TRBV30; J: TRBJ1-2; size: once; D: -; DNA: TGTGCCTGGAGTAGGGACTATGGCTACACCTTC; CDR3: CAWSRDYGYTF
V: TRBV25-1; J: TRBJ2-5; size: -; D: -; DNA: TGTGCCAGCAGTACCCGGAGAGGGGGGCTCGATGAGACCCAGTACTTC; CDR3: CASSTRRGGLDETQYF
V: TRBV15; J: TRBJ2-3; size: -; D: -; DNA: TGTGCCTCCCTTCTGGCGGGGACCACAGATACGCAGTATTTT; CDR3: CASLLAGTTDTQYF
V: TRBV5-1; J: TRBJ2-7; size: -; D: TRBD2; DNA: TGCGCCAGCAGCGTGACTAGCGGAAGATACGAGCAGTACTTC; CDR3: CASSVTSGRYEQYF
V: TRBV11-2; J: TRBJ1-1; size: -; D: TRBD1; DNA: TGTGCCAGCAGCTCACTACGGACAGGGAACACTGAAGCTTTCTTT; CDR3: CASSSLRTGNTEAFF
V: TRBV4-1; J: TRBJ2-7; size: -; D: TRBD2; DNA: TGCGCCAGCAGCAGGACTAGCGGGAGATTCTACGAGCAGTACTTC; CDR3: CASSRTSGRFYEQYF
V: TRBV28; J: TRBJ2-5; size: once; D: TRBD2; DNA: TGTGCCAGCAGTACCCTGAGCGGGGGACCAAAAGAGACCCAGTACTTC; CDR3: CASSTLSGGPKETQYF
V: TRBV19; J: TRBJ2-7; size: -; D: -; DNA: TGTGCCAGTGGGGGGGCTAGTATCTACGAGCAGTACTTC; CDR3: CASGGASIYEQYF
V: TRBV19; J: TRBJ1-5; size: -; D: -; DNA: TGTGCCAGTAGCAGAGACTTAAGAAATCAGCCCCAGCATTTT; CDR3: CASSRDLRNQPQHF
V: TRBV6-6; J: TRBJ2-5; size: -; D: -; DNA: TGTGCCAGCAGTACCTACCCGGGTACCCAGTACTTC; CDR3: CASSTYPGTQYF
V: TRBV28; J: TRBJ1-3; size: -; D: -; DNA: TGTGCCACCGAGACCGGACGCGGGATCTCTGGAAACACCATATATTTT; CDR3: CATETGRGISGNTIYF
V: TRBV7-9; J: TRBJ1-1; size: few; D: -; DNA: TGTGCCAGCAGCTTAGGTGGACAGAACACTGAAGCTTTCTTT; CDR3: CASSLGGQNTEAFF
V: TRBV7-9; J: TRBJ2-7; size: -; D: -; DNA: TGTGCCAGCAAAACCTCCCAGGGGCACGAGCAGTACTTC; CDR3: CASKTSQGHEQYF
V: TRBV5-1; J: TRBJ2-2; size: -; D: TRBD2; DNA: TGCGCCAGCAGCTTGACAGCGGGAGGAACCGGGGAGCTGTTTTTT; CDR3: CASSLTAGGTGELFF
V: TRBV11-2; J: TRBJ2-1; size: -; D: TRBD2; DNA: TGTGCCAGCAGCCAAGGACTAGCGAATTACAATGAGCAGTTCTTC; CDR3: CASSQGLANYNEQFF
V: TRBV6-1; J: TRBJ2-7; size: few; D: -; DNA: TGTGCCAGCAGTGATATCGGGGGGCGGTACGAGCAGTACTTC; CDR3: CASSDIGGRYEQYF
V: TRBV7-6; J: TRBJ2-1; size: -; D: TRBD2; DNA: TGTGCCAGCAGCCCTCAAGGACTAGCGGGAGGAGATGAGCAGTTCTTC; CDR3: CASSPQGLAGGDEQFF
V: TRBV2; J: TRBJ2-7; size: -; D: -; DNA: TGTGCCAGCAGTGCCGACGGGCCTGAAGGGGAGCAGTACTTC; CDR3: CASSADGPEGEQYF
V: TRBV27; J: TRBJ1-1; size: -; D: TRBD1; DNA: TGTGCCAGCAGTTCCCCTTCAGGGGGGCGAACTGAAGCTTTCTTT; CDR3: CASSSPSGGRTEAFF
V: TRBV19; J: TRBJ2-1; size: once; D: -; DNA: TGTGCCAGTAGTATGGGGTACAATGAGCAGTTCTTC; CDR3: CASSMGYNEQFF
V: TRBV6-1; J: TRBJ2-7; size: -; D: -; DNA: TGTGCCAGCAGTGATCGGTGGACTCTCTCCTACGAGCAGTACTTC; CDR3: CASSDRWTLSYEQYF
V: TRBV19; J: TRBJ2-7; size: -; D: TRBD1; DNA: TGTGCCAGTAGTCCCGGGACAGGGGGGTTGAAGCAGTACTTC; CDR3: CASSPGTGGLKQYF
V: TRBV29-1; J: TRBJ1-1; size: -; D: TRBD1; DNA: TGCAGCGTAGCGGGACAGGGCCCATCTGAAGCTTTCTTT; CDR3: CSVAGQGPSEAFF
V: TRBV7-3; J: TRBJ2-5; size: -; D: -; DNA: TGTGCCAGCAGCCCTCGGTTACAAGAGACCCAGTACTTC; CDR3: CASSPRLQETQYF
V: TRBV2; J: TRBJ1-4; size: -; D: -; DNA: TGTGCCAGCAGGTCGGACAGCCGGGAAAAACTGTTTTTT; CDR3: CASRSDSREKLFF
V: TRBV11-2; J: TRBJ2-1; size: -; D: TRBD1; DNA: TGTGCCAGCAGCTTAGGGGGACAGGAGTTCTTC; CDR3: CASSLGGQEFF
V: TRBV11-2; J: TRBJ2-2; size: -; D: -; DNA: TGTGCCAGCAGCTTAAGCGGAGTGCTGAAAGGGGAGCTGTTTTTT; CDR3: CASSLSGVLKGELFF
V: TRBV27; J: TRBJ2-7; size: -; D: -; DNA: TGTGCCAGCAGTCCCACCCTGGGCGAGCAGTACTTC; CDR3: CASSPTLGEQYF
V: TRBV25-1; J: TRBJ1-1; size: -; D: TRBD1; DNA: TGTGCCAGCAGTAGCCGGACAGGGGTCTCTGAAGCTTTCTTT; CDR3: CASSSRTGVSEAFF
V: TRBV10-3; J: TRBJ2-7; size: -; D: -; DNA: TGTGCCATCAGTGGTAGGAGTGGGATCTACGAGCAGTACTTC; CDR3: CAISGRSGIYEQYF